This record looks at one TCR beta chain sequence and its context. This sample stems from a study of blood T cell repertoires in COVID-19. The authors' processing: Counts of nucleated cells, estimated from reference gene primer amplification, were obtained. The protocol was immunoSEQ multiplex PCR, while the TCRdb copy is restricted to in-frame clones and leaves out a portion. The V and J calls and the clone size are those of that table, but D and trimming were determined from the DNA. The top ten clones hold about 3% of a sample with about 170,000 clones, 85% of them seen once. The CDR3 sequence is 17 residues long. The junction had 13 bases not matched to a gene; V was cut back by 8 bases and J by 2 bases. CDR1 is SGHTA and CDR2 is FQGNSA in the germline V gene.

The chain recombines TRBV7-2 with TRBJ1-4, with 8 bases aligning to TRBD1. The sequence derives from a human donor with acute or convalescent COVID-19. The donor label of this sample is uncertain. The sequenced sample consisted of peripheral blood. The CDR3 reads CASAPRDRGHTNEKLFF. Here the CDR3 DNA reads TGTGCCAGCGCACCACGAGACAGGGGACACACTAATGAAAAACTGTTTTTT. The full variable domain, rest sourced from reference TRBV7-2 and TRBJ1-4, is GAGVSQSPSNKVTEKGKDVELRCDPISGHTALYWYRQSLGQGLEFLIYFQGNSAPDKSGLPSDRFSAERTGGSVSTLTIQRTQQEDSAVYLCASAPRDRGHTNEKLFFGSGTQLSVL.